This T cell receptor beta chain originates from a study of graft-versus-host responses after intestinal transplantation. In the study overall: Anti-thymocyte globulin was used for induction in all recipients, who then took tacrolimus and steroids for approximately 3 years.

The CDR3 has 17 amino acids. The V segment lost 3 bases and the J segment 2 bases; nucleotides outside the gene matches: 10. CDR1 and CDR2 from the germline V gene are SGDLS and YYNGEE. A word on this clone: Its antigen is currently unknown.

Using immunoSEQ multiplex PCR, the repertoire was profiled, and TCRdb retains in-frame clones only, with some absent. Counted here are fewer than 130,000 clones, just under 95% occurring once; the ten biggest clones make up roughly 0.5%. The sequence came from a human donor who received an intestinal transplant. This chain uses TRBV9 with TRBJ2-2; 7 bases fit TRBD1. The material was unstimulated CD8+ T cells sorted from spleen or lymph node cells, obtained before intestinal transplant. The CDR3 spells CASSDPIGTVNTGELFF. DNA for the CDR3: TGTGCCAGCAGCGACCCGATAGGGACAGTTAACACCGGGGAGCTGTTTTTT.